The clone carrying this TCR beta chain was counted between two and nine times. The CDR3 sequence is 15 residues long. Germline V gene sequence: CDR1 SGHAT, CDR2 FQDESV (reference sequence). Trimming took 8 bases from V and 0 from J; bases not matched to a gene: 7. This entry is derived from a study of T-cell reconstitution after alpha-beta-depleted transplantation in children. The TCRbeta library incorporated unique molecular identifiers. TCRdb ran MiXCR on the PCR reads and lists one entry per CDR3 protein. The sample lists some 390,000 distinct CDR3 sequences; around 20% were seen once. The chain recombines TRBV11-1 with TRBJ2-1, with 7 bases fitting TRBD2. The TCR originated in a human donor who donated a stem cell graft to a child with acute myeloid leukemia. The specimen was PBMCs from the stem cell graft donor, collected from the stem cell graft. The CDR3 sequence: CASGAGASSYNEQFF. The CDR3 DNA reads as TGTGCCAGCGGGGCGGGAGCGAGCTCCTACAATGAGCAGTTCTTC.